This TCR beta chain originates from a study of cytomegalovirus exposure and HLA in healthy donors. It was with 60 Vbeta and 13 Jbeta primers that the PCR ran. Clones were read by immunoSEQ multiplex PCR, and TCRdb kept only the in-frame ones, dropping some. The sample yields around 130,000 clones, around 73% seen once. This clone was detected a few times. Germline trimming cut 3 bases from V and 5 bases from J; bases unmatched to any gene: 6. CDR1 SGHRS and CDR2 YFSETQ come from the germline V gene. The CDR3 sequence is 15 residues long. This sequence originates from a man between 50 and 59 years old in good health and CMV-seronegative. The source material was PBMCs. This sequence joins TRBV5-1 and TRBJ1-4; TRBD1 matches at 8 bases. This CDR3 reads CASSSHRQGNEKLFF. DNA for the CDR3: TGCGCCAGCAGCTCCCACCGACAGGGGAATGAAAAACTGTTTTTT. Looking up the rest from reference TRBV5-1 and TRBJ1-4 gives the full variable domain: KAGVTQTPRYLIKTRGQQVTLSCSPISGHRSVSWYQQTPGQGLQFLFEYFSETQRNKGNFPGRFSGRQFSNSRSEMNVSTLELGDSALYLCASSSHRQGNEKLFFGSGTQLSVL.